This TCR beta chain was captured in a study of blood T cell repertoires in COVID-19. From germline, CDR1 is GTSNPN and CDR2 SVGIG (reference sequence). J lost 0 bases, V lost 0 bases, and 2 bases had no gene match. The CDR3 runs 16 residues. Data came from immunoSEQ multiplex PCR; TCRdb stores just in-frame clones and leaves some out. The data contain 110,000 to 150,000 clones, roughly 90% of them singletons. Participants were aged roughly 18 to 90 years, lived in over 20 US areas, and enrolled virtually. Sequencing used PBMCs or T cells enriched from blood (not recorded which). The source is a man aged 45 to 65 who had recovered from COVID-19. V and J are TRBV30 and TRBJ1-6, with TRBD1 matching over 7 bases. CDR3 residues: CAWSVRGSSYNSPLHF. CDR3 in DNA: TGTGCCTGGAGTGTCAGGGGGAGCTCCTATAATTCACCCCTCCACTTT.